This passage covers 8 T cell receptor beta chains from one sample sequenced in a study of early T cells in non-severe SARS-CoV-2 infection. Each CDR3 protein gets one entry after TCRdb re-called the 5' RACE reads with MiXCR. This sample has about 27,000 distinct CDR3 sequences, with approximately 5.4% found just once. Sequencing used whole blood. Receptors originate from an adult who was a healthcare worker with PCR-confirmed SARS-CoV-2 infection or an uninfected control (not recorded which).

There are many counts of this clonotype. V usage is TRBV14 and J usage is TRBJ1-1; D not resolved. The CDR3 totals 15 residues. Per the germline V gene, CDR1 is SGHDN and CDR2 is FVKESK. V lost 2 bases to trimming and J lost 4 bases, with 14 bases between them. CDR3 sequence: CASSQFRQTFTEAFF. The CDR3 coding sequence is TGTGCCAGCAGCCAATTTAGGCAAACCTTCACTGAAGCTTTCTTT.

V is TRBV10-3 and J is TRBJ2-3, with 7 nucleotides matching TRBD1. Germline V lookup: CDR1 ENHRY, CDR2 SYGVKD. The CDR3 sequence is 16 residues long. Losses at the gene ends were 5 bases for V and 5 bases for J; bases not matched to a gene: 13. The CDR3 spells CAISHDDRVSLDTQYF. The CDR3 region has the DNA TGTGCCATCAGTCACGATGACAGGGTATCGTTAGATACGCAGTATTTT.

J is TRBJ2-1 and V is TRBV20-1, with D unclear. The length of the CDR3 is 15 residues. In germline, CDR1 is DFQATT, CDR2 SNEGSKA (reference sequence). The V and J ends lost 1 base and 4 bases respectively, with 14 bases between them. CDR3 residues: CSARVPRHRYNEQFF. CDR3 coding DNA: TGCAGTGCTAGAGTCCCTCGGCATCGTTACAATGAGCAGTTCTTC.

This clonotype showed up many times. CDR3 coding DNA: TGTGCCAGCAGCCAGTTTGGCAGCAAAGGAAACACCATATATTTT. Protein product: CASSQFGSKGNTIYF. V usage is TRBV14 and J usage is TRBJ1-3, with D unresolved. The CDR3 spans 15 residues. Between the trimmed V and J ends, which lost 3 bases and 4 bases, there was a span of 13 bases. CDR1 and CDR2 from the germline V gene are SGHDN and FVKESK.

The table lists this clonotype with many counts. J is TRBJ1-2 and V is TRBV11-2; tentative D call: TRBD1 (5 bases). The germline V and J ends were trimmed by 1 base and 6 bases, with 12 bases remaining between them. The CDR3 has 14 residues. CDR1 SGHAT and CDR2 FQNNGV come from the germline V gene. The CDR3 sequence is CASSLGIREDGYTF. The CDR3 nucleotides read TGTGCCAGCAGCTTAGGGATCAGGGAGGATGGCTACACCTTC.

This clonotype was seen repeatedly, ten times or more. The chain is built from TRBV5-8 and TRBJ2-1; D may be TRBD2 (6 bases). The germline V gene encodes CDR1 SGHTS and CDR2 YDEGEE. The germline V and J ends were trimmed by 3 bases and 1 base, with 8 bases remaining between them. There are 14 residues in the CDR3. In DNA, the CDR3 is TGTGCCAGCAGCTACGGGAGATCCTACAATGAGCAGTTCTTC. Amino acid sequence: CASSYGRSYNEQFF.

The chain joins TRBV28 to TRBJ1-5; D is unclear. There are 16 residues in the CDR3. CDR1 and CDR2 from the germline V gene are MDHEN and SYDVKM. Trimming cost V 3 bases and J 3 bases, with 15 bases left between them. The chain's CDR3 is CASSFVGVDYNQPQHF. The CDR3 DNA follows: TGTGCCAGCAGTTTCGTAGGAGTGGACTACAATCAGCCCCAGCATTTT.

As DNA, the CDR3 is TGTGCCAGCAGGGATTGGGGGGTAATGAACACTGAAGCTTTCTTT. As protein: CASRDWGVMNTEAFF. This sequence joins TRBV6-2 or TRBV6-3 and TRBJ1-1, with D possibly matching TRBD1 (5 bases). The CDR3 has 15 amino acids. V lost 6 bases, J lost 0 bases, and 14 bases lay in between. Germline lookup yields CDR1 MNHEY and CDR2 SVGEGT.